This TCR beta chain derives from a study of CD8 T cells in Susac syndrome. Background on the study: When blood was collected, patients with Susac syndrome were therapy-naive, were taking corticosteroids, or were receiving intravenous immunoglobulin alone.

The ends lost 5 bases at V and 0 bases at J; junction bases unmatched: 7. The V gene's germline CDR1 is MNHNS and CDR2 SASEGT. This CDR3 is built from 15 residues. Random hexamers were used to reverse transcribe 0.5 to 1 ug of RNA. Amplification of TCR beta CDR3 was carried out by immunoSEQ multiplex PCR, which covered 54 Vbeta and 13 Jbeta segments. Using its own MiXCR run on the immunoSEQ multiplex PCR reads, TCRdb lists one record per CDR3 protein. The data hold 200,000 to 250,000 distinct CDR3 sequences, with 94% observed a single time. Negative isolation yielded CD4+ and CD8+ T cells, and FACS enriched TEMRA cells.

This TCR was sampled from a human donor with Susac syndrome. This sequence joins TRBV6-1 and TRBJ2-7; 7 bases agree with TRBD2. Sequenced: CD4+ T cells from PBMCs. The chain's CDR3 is CASSFTRDYSYEQYF. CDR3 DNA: TGTGCCAGCAGTTTTACCAGGGACTACTCCTACGAGCAGTACTTC.